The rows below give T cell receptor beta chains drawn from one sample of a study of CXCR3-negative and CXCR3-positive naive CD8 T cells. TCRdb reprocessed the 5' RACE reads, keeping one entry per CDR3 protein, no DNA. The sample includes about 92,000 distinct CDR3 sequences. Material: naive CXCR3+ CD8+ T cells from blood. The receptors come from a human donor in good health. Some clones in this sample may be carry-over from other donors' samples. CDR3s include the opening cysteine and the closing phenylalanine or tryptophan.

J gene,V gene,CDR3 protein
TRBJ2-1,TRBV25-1,CASSEPREGGSDEQFF
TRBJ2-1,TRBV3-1,CASSHKNLGTSGRNEQFF
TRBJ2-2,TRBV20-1,CSVLAPTNTGELFF
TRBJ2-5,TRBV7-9,CASSLGLGNQETQYF
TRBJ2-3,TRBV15,CATSSPRVPQGDTQYF
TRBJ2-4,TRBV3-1,CASSQAFGENIQYF
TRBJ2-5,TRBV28,CASSTGRAGETQYF
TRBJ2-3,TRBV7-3,CASSLTGGVVTDTQYF
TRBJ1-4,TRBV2,CASSEGGWSNEKLFF
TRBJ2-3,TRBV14,CASSQPSGRTTDTQYF
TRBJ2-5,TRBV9,CASSYGPMGETQYF
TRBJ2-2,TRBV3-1,CASSHPTGLAGEGNTGELFF
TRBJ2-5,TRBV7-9,CASSSEDRGQETQYF
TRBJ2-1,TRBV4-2,CASSQDRSGGADEQFF
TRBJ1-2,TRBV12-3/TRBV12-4,CASSLVGADGYTF
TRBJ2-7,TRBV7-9,CASTDREGEQYF
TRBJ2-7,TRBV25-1,CASSATLGYEGYEQYF
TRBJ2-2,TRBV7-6,CASRQMGSAGELFF
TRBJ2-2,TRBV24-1,CATSQNTGELFF
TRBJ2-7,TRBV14,CASSEAPVSGPFYEQYF
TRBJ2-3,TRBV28,CASSIASGGLTDTQYF
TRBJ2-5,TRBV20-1,CSAREGIRDGGETQYF
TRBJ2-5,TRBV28,CASGHRGLGETQYF
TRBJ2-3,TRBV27,CASSLVAVPDTQYF
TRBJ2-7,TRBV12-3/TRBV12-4,CASSLTSGGLLSYEQYF
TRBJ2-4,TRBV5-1,CASSRGTAKNIQYF
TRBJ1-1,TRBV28,CASSFSREDTEAFF
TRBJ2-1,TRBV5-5,CASRPGTGYNEQFF
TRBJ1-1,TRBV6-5,CASSLPGGGGEAFF
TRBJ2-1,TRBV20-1,CSARELADNEQFF
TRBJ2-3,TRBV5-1,CASSLDRGGDTQYF
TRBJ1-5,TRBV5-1,CATHLDEAGNQPQHF
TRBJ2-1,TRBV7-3,CASSLLERGIGEQFF